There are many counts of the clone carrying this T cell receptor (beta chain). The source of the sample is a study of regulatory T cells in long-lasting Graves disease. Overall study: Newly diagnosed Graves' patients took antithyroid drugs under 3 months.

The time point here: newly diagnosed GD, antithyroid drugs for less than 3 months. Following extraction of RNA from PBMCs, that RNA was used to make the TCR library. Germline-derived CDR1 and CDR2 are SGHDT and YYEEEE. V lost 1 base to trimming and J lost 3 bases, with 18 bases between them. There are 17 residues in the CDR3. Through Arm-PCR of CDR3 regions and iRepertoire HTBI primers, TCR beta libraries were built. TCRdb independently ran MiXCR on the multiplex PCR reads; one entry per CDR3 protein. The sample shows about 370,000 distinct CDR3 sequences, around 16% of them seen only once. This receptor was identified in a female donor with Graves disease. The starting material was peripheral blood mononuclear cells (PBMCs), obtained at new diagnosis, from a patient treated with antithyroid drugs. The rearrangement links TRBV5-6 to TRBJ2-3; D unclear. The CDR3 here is CASSLMYGGATTDTQYF. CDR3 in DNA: TGTGCCAGCAGCTTGATGTATGGCGGAGCTACTACAGATACGCAGTATTTT.